This record looks at one T cell receptor (beta chain) sequence and its context. The antigen this receptor binds is unknown. No much larger clone exists at a distance of one base, and base qualities are not known. These data originate in a study of cytomegalovirus exposure and HLA in healthy donors (dated by TCRdb to about 2017). About the study as a whole: In an earlier analysis of around 540 of the donors, around 300 Gb of sequence data and 100 million or so unique TCR beta sequences from about 179 million T cells were reported. Donor age, sex, ethnicity and CMV serostatus were compiled alongside the repertoire data. An earlier analysis of 500 to 750 of the donors applied high-throughput TCR beta sequencing to assess whether each TCR beta V gene segment acted as functional or pseudogenic. Both class I and class II loci were covered by HLA typing, at four-digit resolution. Of the roughly 400 genotyped donors, about 84% fell in the genetic ancestry cluster associated with self-reported Caucasian donors. The study aimed to test whether cataloging public T cell receptors could reveal signatures of past pathogen exposure. Several DR-DQ haplotypes were handled as single units for association and clustering, since linkage in the cohort was strong. Typing coverage differed by locus: A, B, C, DRB1 and DQB1 were typed in about 629-630 donors, DQA1 in roughly 500, DPA1 in 600 to 610, and DPB1 in about 450. The T cell repertoires of under 700 subjects were profiled by immunosequencing and related to cytomegalovirus serostatus. Genome-wide SNP genotypes for about 65% of the 666 donors were used in a later genetic analysis, which treated that subset as a discovery cohort. Along with the approximately 650-subject first cohort, a separate validation cohort of some 130 different subjects was used. An early release covering just under 650 HLA-typed donors comprised about 300 gigabases of sequencing data and around 85 million unique TCR sequences. To predict cytomegalovirus infection status, the study brought together high-throughput TCR immunosequencing, statistical association of individual TCRs with disease status, and machine learning. Rather than using new phenotypic data, the later analysis identified candidate immune exposures from TCR beta sequences and from how often those sequences occurred across donors. To study patterns of TCR occurrence, a later analysis re-analyzed previously published TCR beta repertoires from around 700 donors and added high-resolution HLA genotyping. Among about 410 genotyped donors of the cohort, an average of roughly 230,000 unique TCR beta nucleotide sequences was sequenced per donor, of which roughly 17% were non-productive. Every repertoire in the discovery cohort had been generated on one and the same sequencing platform. Overall results and qualifications from the work: A later genetic analysis reported fewer N-insertions in productive TCRs among donors in an Asian-associated ancestry cluster than the roughly 700-donor mean. When HLA alleles, especially DR and DQ, strongly co-occurred, attributing TCR associations to individual alleles was difficult. A further reported finding was that TCR beta sequences accurately predicted the HLA-A and HLA-B alleles for most subjects in the first cohort. Because counts were too low, roughly 16 rarely observed V segments, including chromosome 9 orphons, were left out of the earlier analysis of over 550 of the donors. At a false discovery rate of 0.05, a later analysis linked some 18,000 TCR beta sequences to specific HLA alleles. The authors suggested that the approach could potentially be extended to other disease states and immunological phenotypes. In a later analysis, HLA-associated TCR beta chains were found to be more clonally expanded and to have lower generation probabilities than equally common non-associated chains. Only TCR beta chains were sequenced in this cohort, and the absence of alpha or paired-chain data limited detectable features. In vitro tests confirmed that three of the cytomegalovirus-associated TCR beta chains recognize cytomegalovirus antigens. Roughly uniform sequencing depth across donors was assumed in presence/absence analyses, although this assumption may not hold. The sequencing pipeline was judged likely to have produced a cluster of highly shared sequence variants as a technical artifact. Some IMGT-functional V segments, including TRBV6-2 and TRBV6-3, could not be told apart with the 87-base-pair reads, so those segments were excluded. In the study, about 150 TCR beta chains were listed as associated with cytomegalovirus. Because HLA typing was unavailable for some donors at each locus, only the typed subset was used in association tests. A later genetic analysis associated a missense DCLRE1C variant with V-gene and J-gene trimming of TCR beta chains, and an independent cohort replicated the association. Correlated functional status among segregating V segments might reflect linkage disequilibrium, but an unknown experimental factor could not be ruled out. The classifier was reported to diagnose cytomegalovirus status with high specificity and sensitivity in both the original and validation cohorts. According to a later analysis, most CMV-associated TCR beta chains appeared to be HLA-restricted, and the HLA associations seemed to be driven largely by CMV exposure. Across donors, most TCR sequences were observed very rarely, whereas some public TCRs were present in many individuals. In an earlier analysis of some 550 of the donors, most TCR beta V segments were observed in productive rearrangements about 90% or about 30% of the time, broadly matching IMGT annotations. A later analysis reported that several top co-occurrence clusters appeared linked to parvovirus B19, influenza, CMV and Epstein-Barr virus. For the cohort, immune exposure information was limited to CMV serostatus. A later analysis found that TCR association rates varied across HLA loci, with DRB1 alleles showing the most associated TCRs and HLA-C alleles the fewest.

The library was generated by the immunoSEQ multiplex PCR assay. The multiplex PCR relied on a mix of 60 forward primers for TCR Vbeta segments and 13 reverse primers for TCR Jbeta segments. A multiplex PCR assay on genomic DNA amplified the CDR3 region of rearranged TCR beta genes. The Illumina HiSeq System was used to sequence the amplified TCR beta libraries as 87-base-pair reads. The published analysis was carried out like this. In a later analysis, 80 million or so unique TCR beta chains were counted across the approximately 670 repertoires, and roughly 10 million of these chains were shared by at least two donors. To remove PCR and sequencing errors, raw reads were error-corrected and collapsed into unique sequences using a nearest-neighbor algorithm that merged closely related sequences. Alignment of CDR3 sequences to IMGT reference sequences was used to assign V, D and J gene segments. For a sequence to be retained, at least a six-nucleotide match to both a V gene segment and a J gene segment was required. Rearrangements were called productive when the CDR3 lacked stop codons and stayed in frame with V and J; all others were non-productive. Following IMGT convention, CDR3 was defined as the stretch from the second conserved V-encoded cysteine up to the conserved J-encoded phenylalanine. In an earlier analysis of more than 550 of the donors, sequences lacking an unambiguous match to a single V gene segment were excluded. In an earlier analysis of roughly 600 of the donors, a V segment was called functional when productive rearrangements were above 56.7%, and segregating when the standard deviation between donors exceeded 5%. A statistical classification framework was developed to diagnose cytomegalovirus status using the catalog of TCR beta chain sequences. In a later analysis, V and J genes were assigned by comparing TCR nucleotide sequences against IMGT/GENE-DB human TR gene sequences. In a later analysis, CDR3 sequences and most-parsimonious VDJ recombination scenarios were assigned using the TCRdist pipeline. A later analysis defined each TCR beta chain by its CDR3 amino acid sequence plus V-gene family, and excluded reads lacking a unique V-gene family. To address suspected cross-contamination and a sequencing artifact, a later analysis removed 550 to 750 highly shared, low-generation-probability nucleotide sequences. In a later analysis, a clonal expansion index was calculated for each public chain from normalized within-repertoire ranks of inferred template counts. Generation probabilities in a later analysis came from a VDJ recombination model fitted to out-of-frame rearrangements, and those results were checked against IGoR. A later analysis scored TCR-TCR, TCR-HLA and TCR-CMV co-occurrence with hypergeometric tests, applying a repertoire-size bias correction to TCR pairs. False discovery rates were estimated in a later analysis by permuting HLA or CMV assignments 20 times. In a later analysis, co-occurring TCRs were grouped with DBSCAN, and TCRdist sequence similarity was added when clustering was performed within HLA-allele-positive subsets. Co-occurrence clustering excluded repertoires with fewer than 30,000 or more than 120,000 public chains, plus five with anomalous nucleotide sharing. Entries here come from immuneACCESS through TCRdb and include only in-frame sequences with V and J called. Some clones fail to appear in such tables; in the studies checked, an unresolved V gene covers under half of the shortfall, and the cause of the remainder is unknown. That table furnishes V, J and clone size, whereas the DNA furnished D and trimming. This sample holds some 130,000 clones; more than 70% were observed only once. The ten largest clones capture approximately 3.4% of the sample.

The cohort comprised fewer than 700 healthy bone marrow donors. At the time of sampling, every cohort member was nominally healthy, though immune exposures that went unrecorded were likely present. The donor was CMV seronegative and belonged to the group of over 300 seronegative cohort members. A peripheral blood sample was provided by each donor, and peripheral blood mononuclear cells were used for TCR beta sequencing. Genomic DNA extraction from the blood cell samples was performed with the Qiagen DNeasy Blood Extraction Kit. Looking up the germline V gene (reference sequence) yields CDR1 SGHNT and CDR2 YYREEE. Ends trimmed: V by 4 bases, J by 7 bases; bases unmatched to a gene: 9. Spanning cysteine to phenylalanine, the CDR3 consists of 15 amino acids. Just CDR3 DNA is preserved here, 45 bases in frame from base 1.

The chain links TRBV5-4 with TRBJ2-1; TRBD2 aligns with 9 central bases. This sequence originates from a man aged 40-49 years in good health and CMV-seronegative. Sequencing was carried out using PBMCs. The DNA sequence is given as TGTGCCAGCAGCCCCCCAAGCGGGGGGTGGAATGAGCAGTTCTTC. Its amino acids are CASSPPSGGWNEQFF.